These T cell receptor beta chains were read from a single sample in a study of shared clonotypes between healthy human individuals. The table came from immunoSEQ multiplex PCR; TCRdb's copy has only in-frame clones and leaves some out. The data contain some 500,000 clones, roughly 95% of them seen just once; the ten biggest clones take up about 0.06%. Sequenced sample: naive CD4+ T cells sorted from blood. These receptors were obtained from a woman under 40 in good health. Both conserved end residues are part of each CDR3. A D gene is named only where the DNA matches it firmly. Rows may omit the clone size; those that give it use once, few, many or a size class.

d_call	clone_size	v_call	j_call	cdr3_aa	cdr3_nt
NA	NA	TRBV11-2	TRBJ1-1	CASSSARGNTEAFF	TGTGCCAGCAGCTCCGCCAGAGGGAACACTGAAGCTTTCTTT
NA	NA	TRBV2	TRBJ2-7	CASSHRDSYEQYF	TGTGCCAGCAGCCATAGGGATTCCTACGAGCAGTACTTC
TRBD2	once	TRBV19	TRBJ2-3	CASSIENPGLAGGTDTQYF	TGTGCCAGTAGTATAGAAAATCCGGGACTAGCGGGAGGTACAGATACGCAGTATTTT
NA	NA	TRBV6-1	TRBJ2-7	CASSMTPSSYEQYF	TGTGCCAGCAGTATGACCCCGAGCTCCTACGAGCAGTACTTC
TRBD1	NA	TRBV28	TRBJ2-5	CASSNRGPETQYF	TGTGCCAGCAGTAACAGGGGGCCAGAGACCCAGTACTTC
TRBD1	NA	TRBV5-1	TRBJ1-1	CASSKTGGSPEAFF	TGCGCCAGCAGCAAAACAGGGGGGTCGCCTGAAGCTTTCTTT
NA	NA	TRBV7-8	TRBJ1-2	CASSLGQGDNGGYTF	TGTGCCAGCAGCTTAGGGCAGGGAGATAATGGTGGCTACACCTTC
NA	NA	TRBV28	TRBJ1-5	CASKGGNQPQHF	TGTGCCTCGAAAGGTGGCAATCAGCCCCAGCATTTT
NA	once	TRBV18	TRBJ2-3	CASSVQLSTDTQYF	TGTGCCAGCTCAGTCCAGTTAAGCACAGATACGCAGTATTTT
TRBD1	NA	TRBV2	TRBJ1-4	CASKGRTGIDEKLFF	TGTGCCAGCAAGGGTCGGACAGGGATAGATGAAAAACTGTTTTTT
NA	NA	TRBV28	TRBJ2-7	CASSFSGLTIYEQYF	TGTGCCAGCAGTTTCTCGGGACTTACCATCTACGAGCAGTACTTC
TRBD1	NA	TRBV28	TRBJ1-1	CASRAQGGISWAFF	TGTGCCAGCAGGGCACAGGGGGGTATTTCTTGGGCTTTCTTT
NA	NA	TRBV7-3	TRBJ2-5	CASSLGPPAQETQYF	TGTGCCAGCAGCCTAGGGCCCCCGGCCCAAGAGACCCAGTACTTC
NA	NA	TRBV5-1	TRBJ2-5	CASSHPGLQETQYF	TGCGCCAGCAGCCACCCGGGACTCCAAGAGACCCAGTACTTC
NA	NA	TRBV14	TRBJ2-2	CASSQESRSDHTGELFF	TGTGCCAGCAGCCAAGAGAGTAGGTCGGACCACACCGGGGAGCTGTTTTTT
NA	NA	TRBV6-6	TRBJ2-7	CASSYSTGTYEQYF	TGTGCCAGCAGTTACTCTACGGGCACCTACGAGCAGTACTTC
TRBD2	NA	TRBV9	TRBJ2-7	CASSAFSGKSYEQYF	TGTGCCAGCAGCGCGTTTAGCGGGAAATCCTACGAGCAGTACTTC
NA	NA	TRBV18	TRBJ1-1	CASSPRASEAFF	TGTGCCAGCTCACCACGGGCATCAGAAGCTTTCTTT